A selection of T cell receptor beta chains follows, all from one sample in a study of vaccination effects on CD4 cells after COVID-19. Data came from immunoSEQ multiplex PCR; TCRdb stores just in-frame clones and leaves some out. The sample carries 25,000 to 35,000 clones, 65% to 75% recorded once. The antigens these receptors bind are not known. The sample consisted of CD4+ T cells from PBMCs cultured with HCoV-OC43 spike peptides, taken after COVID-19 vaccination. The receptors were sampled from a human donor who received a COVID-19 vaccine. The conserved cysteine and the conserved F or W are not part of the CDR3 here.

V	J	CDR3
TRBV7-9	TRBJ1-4	ASSLVETTNEKLF
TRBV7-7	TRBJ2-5	ASSPLAGGQETQY
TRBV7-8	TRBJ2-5	ASSLALTKETQY
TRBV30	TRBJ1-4	AWSVLEKLF
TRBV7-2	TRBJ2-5	ASSFRHQETQY
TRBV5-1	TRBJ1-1	ASSGTGGTEAF
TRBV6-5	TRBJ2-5	ASSPRHGETQY
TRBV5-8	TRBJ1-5	ASGYRGHGQPQH
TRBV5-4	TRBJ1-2	ASSLQGASYGYT
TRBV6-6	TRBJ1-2	ASSPRGIGYGYT
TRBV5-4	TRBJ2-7	ASSPGEVWGEQY
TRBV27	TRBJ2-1	ASSLVRGHEQF
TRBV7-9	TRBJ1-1	ASSFGVTNTEAF
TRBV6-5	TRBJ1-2	ASTNQGPLSGYT
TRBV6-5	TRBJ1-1	ASSSRTEAF
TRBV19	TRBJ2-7	ASRTSGGTYEQY
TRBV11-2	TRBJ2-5	ASSLTERGQETQY
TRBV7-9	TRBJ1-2	ASSWGGEAGYT
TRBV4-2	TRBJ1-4	ASSEGWAGSEKLF
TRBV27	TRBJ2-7	ASSPRQGSYEQY
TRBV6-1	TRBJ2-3	ASSEVAPSTDTQY
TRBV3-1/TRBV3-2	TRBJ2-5	ASSPGTPGKETQY
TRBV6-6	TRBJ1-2	ASSLQADNYGYT
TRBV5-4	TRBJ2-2	ASSLARGQGTGELF
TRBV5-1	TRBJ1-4	ASSVSGTGEEKLF
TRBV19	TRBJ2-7	ASTPQVGQTPGDEQY
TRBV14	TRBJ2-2	ASTDRGGRGSTGELF
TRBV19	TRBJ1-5	ASTVQGAAGQPQH
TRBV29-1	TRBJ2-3	SGSGTSPDTQY
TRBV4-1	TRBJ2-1	ASSSPRGGRF
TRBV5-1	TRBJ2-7	ASSPAATGVGYEQY
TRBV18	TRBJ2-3	ASSPARDTQY
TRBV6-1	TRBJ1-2	ASSEGGYYYGYT
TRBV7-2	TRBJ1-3	ASSPGLFSGNTIY
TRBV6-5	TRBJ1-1	ASSYSTTGWNTEAF
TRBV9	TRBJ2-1	ASSVGGATYNEQF
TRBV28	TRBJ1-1	ASSSLTGSSSKAF
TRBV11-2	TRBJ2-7	ASSLDPASSYEQY
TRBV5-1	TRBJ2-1	ASSWGLRSGDPPHEQF
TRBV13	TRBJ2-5	ASSFPQETQY
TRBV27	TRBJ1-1	ASSPRQGSTEAF
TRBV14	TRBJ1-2	ASSLIPGSGYT
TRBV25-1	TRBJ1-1	ASGLGGAAF
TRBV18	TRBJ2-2	ASSSQQQGAMTGELF
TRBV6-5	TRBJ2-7	ASSSPVIYEQY
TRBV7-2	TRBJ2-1	ASSGAGPYNEQF